This TCR beta chain was observed in a study of T cells in localized non-small cell lung cancer. V was shortened by 6 bases and J by 5 bases, with 8 bases between the two germline ends. CDR3 length: 11 amino acids. Germline V gene lookup returns CDR1 SGHVS and CDR2 FNYEAQ. Produced via immunoSEQ multiplex PCR; TCRdb's table is partial and in-frame only. The sample includes about 24,000 clones, roughly 87% of them seen just once. Broader study findings: Adjacent lung exhibited a median of 57 among the 100 most abundant tumor clones. Tumor samples were not multi-region, leaving intratumor heterogeneity unexcluded. T cell clonality was highest in uninvolved adjacent lung, above tumor.

By its share, this clone is medium-sized. What it binds is unknown. The sequencing here drew on peripheral blood, taken before any cancer treatment. The receptor's source is a male donor at least 60 years old with stage I squamous cell lung carcinoma. The chain links TRBV7-6 to TRBJ2-7; the D gene is possibly TRBD1 (5 bases). DNA for the CDR3: TGTGCCAGCAGTCCAGGGCACGAGCAGTACTTC. Protein product: CASSPGHEQYF.